These 18 T cell receptor beta chains were all obtained from the same sample, sequenced in a study of blood T cell repertoires in COVID-19. Sequencing was performed with immunoSEQ multiplex PCR; in TCRdb, only in-frame clones are kept and a portion is missing. The table includes over 150,000 clones, more than 65% detected once. Sequencing used peripheral blood. These receptors all come from a woman of 80 years or more with active or convalescent COVID-19.

The rearrangement joins TRBV3-1 (or the pseudogene TRBV3-2) to TRBJ1-1; D gene uncertain. Germline assignment: CDR1 LGHDT and CDR2 YNNKEL (reference sequence). This CDR3 region has 13 residues. Trimming took 3 bases from V and 6 from J, leaving 11 bases between them. CDR3 in DNA: TGTGCCAGCAGCCAGGCCGGTAGCCCTGAAGCTTTCTTT. It yields the protein CASSQAGSPEAFF.

The chain carries TRBV9 and TRBJ2-3; 11 bases line up with TRBD2. The CDR3 totals 20 residues. Germline CDR1 reads SGDLS; CDR2 reads YYNGEE. With 3 bases clipped from V and 4 bases from J, the junction kept 19 bases outside the gene matches. The CDR3 bases are TGTGCCAGCAGCGGAAAACCGGGACTAGCGGCTGGGGAAAGCGCAGATACGCAGTATTTT. This codes for CASSGKPGLAAGESADTQYF.

CDR3 sequence: CASSLVPGGSYNEQFF. The CDR3 DNA follows: TGTGCCAGCAGCTTGGTTCCGGGAGGGTCCTACAATGAGCAGTTCTTC. The J gene is TRBJ2-1, the V gene TRBV5-4, with TRBD2 matching 8 bases. V lost 0 bases, J lost 1 base, and 3 bases stayed unmatched. The length of the CDR3 is 16 residues. The germline CDR1 and CDR2 sequences are SGHNT and YYREEE (reference sequence).

The chain employs TRBV6-5 and TRBJ2-2; D is unclear. The V and J ends lost 7 bases and 1 base respectively, with 13 bases between them. Germline CDR1 is MNHEY and CDR2 is SVGAGI. This CDR3 has 15 amino acids. The CDR3 loop is CASTPRDLNTGELFF. In DNA, the CDR3 is TGTGCCAGCACCCCCAGAGACTTGAACACCGGGGAGCTGTTTTTT.

The V gene is TRBV5-1, the J gene TRBJ1-6; 10 bases are a match to TRBD1. V was clipped by 4 bases and J by 5 bases; unmatched bases: 6. Germline lookup yields CDR1 SGHRS and CDR2 YFSETQ. The CDR3 is 16 amino acids. The CDR3 spells CASSGGGTGDNSPLHF. Here the CDR3 DNA reads TGCGCCAGCAGCGGAGGAGGGACAGGGGATAATTCACCCCTCCACTTT. The full variable domain, with the rest looked up from reference TRBV5-1 and TRBJ1-6, is KAGVTQTPRYLIKTRGQQVTLSCSPISGHRSVSWYQQTPGQGLQFLFEYFSETQRNKGNFPGRFSGRQFSNSRSEMNVSTLELGDSALYLCASSGGGTGDNSPLHFGNGTRLTVT.

The chain combines TRBV6-5 with TRBJ2-1; D gene ambiguous. CDR1 and CDR2 from the germline V gene are MNHEY and SVGAGI. The CDR3 sequence is 14 residues long. Trimming stripped 6 bases from V and 7 bases from J, with 16 bases between. CDR3 sequence: CASRSPSIENEQFF. In nucleotides, the CDR3 is TGTGCCAGCAGGTCCCCTTCGATAGAGAATGAGCAGTTCTTC.

The chain combines TRBV7-8 with TRBJ2-3; tentatively, D is TRBD2 (5 bases). Trimming took off 1 base at V and 2 bases at J, with 7 bases between the two ends. CDR1 and CDR2 from the germline V gene are SGHVS and FQNEAQ. The CDR3 has 14 amino acids. The CDR3 is CASSLVEATDTQYF. CDR3 DNA sequence: TGTGCCAGCAGCTTAGTGGAGGCCACAGATACGCAGTATTTT.

This clone was seen just once. CDR3 in amino acids: CASSLSPIYEQYF. As DNA, the CDR3 is TGTGCCAGCAGCCTATCCCCCATCTACGAGCAGTACTTC. V gene TRBV13 combines with J gene TRBJ2-7; D not resolved. The germline gives CDR1 PRHDT, CDR2 FYEKMQ (reference sequence). The CDR3 consists of 13 residues. Trimming removed 5 bases at V and 3 bases at J, with 11 bases between.

CDR3 sequence: CASGPGEAEAFF. CDR3 coding DNA: TGTGCCAGCGGGCCGGGGGAGGCTGAAGCTTTCTTT. The rearrangement links TRBV6-5 to TRBJ1-1; D is possibly TRBD1 (5 bases). This CDR3 contains 12 residues. Looked up from germline, CDR1 is MNHEY and CDR2 is SVGAGI. V was shortened by 8 bases and J by 6 bases, with 13 bases between the two germline ends.

The V call is TRBV4-2, the J call TRBJ2-5; TRBD2 is a possible D gene (5 bases). This CDR3 spans 15 amino acids. Germline CDR1 and CDR2: LGHNA and YNFKEQ. Trimming stripped 0 bases from V and 5 bases from J, with 13 bases between. CDR3 DNA: TGTGCCAGCAGCCAAGAACTGTCGTCGGGGGAGACCCAGTACTTC. This encodes CASSQELSSGETQYF.

This clone was recorded only once. The J gene is TRBJ2-7, the V gene TRBV2; D is possibly TRBD2 (6 bases). CDR3 length: 14 residues. In germline, CDR1 is SNHLY, CDR2 FYNNEI. V lost 7 bases and J lost 1, with 14 bases in between. CDR3 in DNA: TGTGCCAGCAAAACCGGGACTTCATCCTACGAGCAGTACTTC. It codes for CASKTGTSSYEQYF.

This clone was observed once. V is TRBV5-4 and J is TRBJ2-3; 10 positions agree with TRBD2. CDR1 and CDR2 (germline): SGHNT, YYREEE (reference sequence). CDR3 size: 16 residues. The junction had 11 bases not matched to a gene; V was cut back by 5 bases and J by 5 bases. The CDR3 spells CASRPSSGRRIDTQYF. CDR3 sequence (DNA): TGTGCCAGCAGACCTTCTAGCGGGAGACGGATAGATACGCAGTATTTT.

The CDR3 is CASKRDYNSPLHF. CDR3 DNA: TGTGCCAGTAAGAGGGATTATAATTCACCCCTCCACTTT. The chain employs TRBV19 and TRBJ1-6; D not certain. Germline assignment: CDR1 LNHDA and CDR2 SQIVND (reference sequence). The CDR3 runs to 13 residues. The germline V and J ends were trimmed by 7 bases and 4 bases, with 8 bases remaining between them.

The chain uses TRBV9 and TRBJ2-7; 7 positions match TRBD1. The CDR3 totals 14 residues. Germline trimming cut 3 bases from V and 5 bases from J; bases unmatched to any gene: 8. From germline, CDR1 is SGDLS and CDR2 YYNGEE. The CDR3 DNA sequence: TGTGCCAGCAGCGGACAGGGCGCCGTCCACGAGCAGTACTTC. Amino acid sequence: CASSGQGAVHEQYF.

V usage is TRBV30 and J usage is TRBJ1-2, with D possibly matching TRBD1 (5 bases). The CDR3 is made up of 13 amino acids. Germline V lookup: CDR1 GTSNPN, CDR2 SVGIG (reference sequence). The germline V and J ends were trimmed by 4 bases and 3 bases, with 12 bases remaining between them. DNA of the CDR3: TGTGCCTGGAAGCCCGGCAGGGACTATGGCTACACCTTC. Protein product: CAWKPGRDYGYTF.

The rearrangement joins TRBV6-5 to TRBJ2-5; D is possibly TRBD1 (5 bases). Germline V gene data show CDR1 as MNHEY and CDR2 as SVGAGI. The CDR3 totals 13 residues. With 6 bases removed from V and 4 bases from J, the gap between germline ends came to 12 bases. The CDR3 spells CASRAAGRETQYF. The CDR3 DNA reads as TGTGCCAGCAGGGCAGCAGGGCGAGAGACCCAGTACTTC.

V gene TRBV5-4 combines with J gene TRBJ2-4; TRBD2 agrees at 11 bases. The germline V gene encodes CDR1 SGHNT and CDR2 YYREEE (reference sequence). The CDR3 contains 16 residues. The J segment lost 0 bases and the V segment lost 6 bases, leaving 5 bases of the junction unmatched. The CDR3 sequence is CASTVGLAGAKNIQYF. CDR3 nucleotide sequence: TGTGCCAGCACTGTCGGACTAGCGGGAGCCAAAAACATTCAGTACTTC.

J is TRBJ1-5 and V is TRBV6-5; possible D gene TRBD1, 5 bases. The V and J ends lost 7 bases and 9 bases respectively, with 16 bases between them. The CDR3 loop spans 13 amino acids. Germline loops: CDR1 MNHEY, CDR2 SVGAGI. CDR3 loop: CASTSVRGGPQHF. The CDR3 bases are TGTGCCAGCACGTCGGTAAGGGGAGGGCCCCAGCATTTT.